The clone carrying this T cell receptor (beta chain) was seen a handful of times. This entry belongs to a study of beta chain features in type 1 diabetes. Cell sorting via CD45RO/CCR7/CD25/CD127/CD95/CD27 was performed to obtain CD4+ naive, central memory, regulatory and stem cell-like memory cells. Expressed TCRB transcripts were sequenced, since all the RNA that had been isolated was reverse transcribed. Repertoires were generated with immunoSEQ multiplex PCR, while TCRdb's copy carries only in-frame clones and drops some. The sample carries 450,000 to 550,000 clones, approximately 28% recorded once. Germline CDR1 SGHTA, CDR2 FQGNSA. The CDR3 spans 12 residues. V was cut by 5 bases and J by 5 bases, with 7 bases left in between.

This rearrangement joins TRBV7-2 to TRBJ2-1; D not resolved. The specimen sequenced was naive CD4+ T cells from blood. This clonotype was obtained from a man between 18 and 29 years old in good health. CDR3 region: CASSLKDNEQFF. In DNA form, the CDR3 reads TGTGCCAGCAGCCTGAAGGACAATGAGCAGTTCTTC.